These T cell receptor beta chains were read from a single sample in a study of T cell responses to AZD1222 COVID-19 vaccine. Data came from immunoSEQ multiplex PCR; TCRdb stores just in-frame clones and leaves some out. Seen here are around 140,000 clones, approximately 85% observed once, and the top ten hold about 8%. Sequencing was performed on peripheral blood, taken on day 0 of AZD1222 vaccination. The receptors derive from an adult in good health. CDR3s include the opening cysteine and the closing phenylalanine or tryptophan. A D gene is named only where the DNA matches it firmly. Size values are once, few and many counts, or a class for expanded clones, and some rows have none.

abundance: -
v_gene: TRBV5-1
j_gene: TRBJ2-1
d_gene: -
CDR3nt: TGCGCCAGCGGCGTGGGGCACGGAAATTACAATGAGCAGTTCTTC
CDR3aa: CASGVGHGNYNEQFF

abundance: -
v_gene: TRBV19
j_gene: TRBJ2-2
d_gene: TRBD1
CDR3nt: TGTGCCAGTAGTATGGGGACAGCCGGGGAGCTGTTTTTT
CDR3aa: CASSMGTAGELFF

abundance: -
v_gene: TRBV6-5
j_gene: TRBJ1-1
d_gene: -
CDR3nt: TGTGCCAGCAGTACAGGGTTGCTGAACACTGAAGCTTTCTTT
CDR3aa: CASSTGLLNTEAFF

abundance: once
v_gene: TRBV20-1
j_gene: TRBJ2-6
d_gene: -
CDR3nt: TGCAGTGCTAGTCCCGGGGCTGGGGCCAACGTCCTGACTTTC
CDR3aa: CSASPGAGANVLTF

abundance: -
v_gene: TRBV5-1
j_gene: TRBJ2-3
d_gene: -
CDR3nt: TGCGCCAGCAGCTTGGCCTGGGGAGTCACAGATACGCAGTATTTT
CDR3aa: CASSLAWGVTDTQYF

abundance: few
v_gene: TRBV6-5
j_gene: TRBJ2-7
d_gene: TRBD1
CDR3nt: TGTGCCAGCAGTTACGGACAGGGTTCTTACGAGCAGTACTTC
CDR3aa: CASSYGQGSYEQYF

abundance: -
v_gene: TRBV28
j_gene: TRBJ2-7
d_gene: -
CDR3nt: TGTGCCAGCAGGTCCTGGGGGGTAGGCTACGAGCAGTACTTC
CDR3aa: CASRSWGVGYEQYF

abundance: -
v_gene: TRBV11-3
j_gene: TRBJ2-5
d_gene: -
CDR3nt: TGTGCCAGCAGCTTAGGAGGGCCAGACCAAGAGACCCAGTACTTC
CDR3aa: CASSLGGPDQETQYF

abundance: -
v_gene: TRBV7-9
j_gene: TRBJ1-1
d_gene: TRBD1
CDR3nt: TGTGCCAGCAGCTCACAGGGGCAAACTGAAGCTTTCTTT
CDR3aa: CASSSQGQTEAFF

abundance: -
v_gene: TRBV28
j_gene: TRBJ2-3
d_gene: -
CDR3nt: TGTGCCAGCAGTCCCGCGGGGTACGGACCCACAGATACGCAGTATTTT
CDR3aa: CASSPAGYGPTDTQYF

abundance: -
v_gene: TRBV7-9
j_gene: TRBJ2-3
d_gene: TRBD2
CDR3nt: TGTGCCAGCACCAGGGGACTAGCGGGGCGCACAGATACGCAGTATTTT
CDR3aa: CASTRGLAGRTDTQYF

abundance: -
v_gene: TRBV3-1/TRBV3-2
j_gene: TRBJ2-5
d_gene: -
CDR3nt: TGTGCCAGCAGCCAAGGCCCTATAGCGGCCGAGACCCAGTACTTC
CDR3aa: CASSQGPIAAETQYF

abundance: few
v_gene: TRBV4-2
j_gene: TRBJ2-1
d_gene: -
CDR3nt: TGTGCCAGCAGCCCGGGGGCCTACAATGAGCAGTTCTTC
CDR3aa: CASSPGAYNEQFF

abundance: -
v_gene: TRBV11-2
j_gene: TRBJ2-2
d_gene: TRBD2
CDR3nt: TGTGCCAGCAACCCTAGCGGGGCGAACACCGGGGAGCTGTTTTTT
CDR3aa: CASNPSGANTGELFF

abundance: -
v_gene: TRBV3-1/TRBV3-2
j_gene: TRBJ2-3
d_gene: -
CDR3nt: TGTGCCAGCAGCCAAGATCTTACGCAGCCAGATACGCAGTATTTT
CDR3aa: CASSQDLTQPDTQYF

abundance: -
v_gene: TRBV5-1
j_gene: TRBJ1-2
d_gene: -
CDR3nt: TGCGCCAGCAGCTTGGCCGAATGGGGGATAGGCTACACCTTC
CDR3aa: CASSLAEWGIGYTF

abundance: -
v_gene: TRBV6-5
j_gene: TRBJ2-7
d_gene: -
CDR3nt: TGTGCCAGCAGTTATCGGGACACCAGATACGAGCAGTACTTC
CDR3aa: CASSYRDTRYEQYF

abundance: -
v_gene: TRBV5-1
j_gene: TRBJ2-5
d_gene: -
CDR3nt: TGCGCCAGCAGCTTGGAACCTCAAGAGACCCAGTACTTC
CDR3aa: CASSLEPQETQYF

abundance: -
v_gene: TRBV18
j_gene: TRBJ2-5
d_gene: -
CDR3nt: TGTGCCAGCTCACCACGGCAGGGCCAAGAGACCCAGTACTTC
CDR3aa: CASSPRQGQETQYF

abundance: -
v_gene: TRBV5-1
j_gene: TRBJ2-7
d_gene: TRBD2
CDR3nt: TGCGCCAGCAGCGAAGGACTAGCGGGAGGGCCGCAGTACTTC
CDR3aa: CASSEGLAGGPQYF

abundance: -
v_gene: TRBV7-9
j_gene: TRBJ2-3
d_gene: TRBD2
CDR3nt: TGTGCCAGCAGCAGCGGGAGAAGCACAGATACGCAGTATTTT
CDR3aa: CASSSGRSTDTQYF

abundance: -
v_gene: TRBV7-2
j_gene: TRBJ2-2
d_gene: TRBD2
CDR3nt: TGTGCCAGCAGCTTAGTAGCGGGGCGGTCCACCGGGGAGCTGTTTTTT
CDR3aa: CASSLVAGRSTGELFF

abundance: -
v_gene: TRBV27
j_gene: TRBJ2-5
d_gene: TRBD2
CDR3nt: TGTGCCAGCAGTTTAGGTTCAGCGGGGTACCAAGAGACCCAGTACTTC
CDR3aa: CASSLGSAGYQETQYF

abundance: once
v_gene: TRBV10-2
j_gene: TRBJ2-1
d_gene: TRBD2
CDR3nt: TGCGCCAGCACCACTAGCGGGGGGTGGATTGAGCAGTTCTTC
CDR3aa: CASTTSGGWIEQFF

abundance: once
v_gene: TRBV5-1
j_gene: TRBJ1-3
d_gene: -
CDR3nt: TGCGCCAGCAGCGAAGCACTTAGCTCTGGAAACACCATATATTTT
CDR3aa: CASSEALSSGNTIYF

abundance: -
v_gene: TRBV28
j_gene: TRBJ1-6
d_gene: TRBD1
CDR3nt: TGTGCCAGCAGAGCTCAGGGGGTGCCAGGGGCCCTCCACTTT
CDR3aa: CASRAQGVPGALHF

abundance: once
v_gene: TRBV21-1
j_gene: TRBJ2-1
d_gene: -
CDR3nt: TGTGCCAGCCCCGTCCCCAGCGGAAACACGAGACCCTTCAATGAGCAGTTCTTC
CDR3aa: CASPVPSGNTRPFNEQFF

abundance: -
v_gene: TRBV1
j_gene: TRBJ2-7
d_gene: -
CDR3nt: TGCACCAGCAGCGGCGAAACTAGCGGGGGGCAGAGCTCCTACGAGCAGTACTTC
CDR3aa: CTSSGETSGGQSSYEQYF

abundance: -
v_gene: TRBV11-2
j_gene: TRBJ1-2
d_gene: TRBD1
CDR3nt: TGTGCCAGCAGCTTGGGCAGAGGGGAGGGGGCGACCTATGGCTACACCTTC
CDR3aa: CASSLGRGEGATYGYTF

abundance: once
v_gene: TRBV10-1
j_gene: TRBJ2-7
d_gene: -
CDR3nt: TGCGCCAGCAGTGAGATGACAGAATCCTACGAGCAGTACTTC
CDR3aa: CASSEMTESYEQYF

abundance: -
v_gene: TRBV7-9
j_gene: TRBJ2-7
d_gene: TRBD2
CDR3nt: TGTGCCAGCAGCTTAGCCGCTACTAGCGGGGCGTTAGGGGAGCAGTACTTC
CDR3aa: CASSLAATSGALGEQYF

abundance: -
v_gene: TRBV10-3
j_gene: TRBJ1-6
d_gene: -
CDR3nt: TGTGCCATCAGCTCAAAGGACAGCGATAATTCACCCCTCCACTTT
CDR3aa: CAISSKDSDNSPLHF

abundance: -
v_gene: TRBV5-1
j_gene: TRBJ1-4
d_gene: TRBD1
CDR3nt: TGCGCCAGCCGGGGACAGCCTGTGGGTAATGAAAAACTGTTTTTT
CDR3aa: CASRGQPVGNEKLFF

abundance: -
v_gene: TRBV6-6
j_gene: TRBJ2-2
d_gene: -
CDR3nt: TGTGCCAGCAGTCCCGGGCGGGCCACCGGGGAGCTGTTTTTT
CDR3aa: CASSPGRATGELFF

abundance: -
v_gene: TRBV5-1
j_gene: TRBJ1-3
d_gene: -
CDR3nt: TGCGCCAGCAGCCTCGGGACCGACAGAGCCTCTGGAAACACCATATATTTT
CDR3aa: CASSLGTDRASGNTIYF

abundance: -
v_gene: TRBV30
j_gene: TRBJ1-2
d_gene: TRBD1
CDR3nt: TGTGCCTGGAGTGGACAGGGGGCCCAATCGGTGTATGGCTACACCTTC
CDR3aa: CAWSGQGAQSVYGYTF

abundance: once
v_gene: TRBV7-9
j_gene: TRBJ2-3
d_gene: -
CDR3nt: TGTGCCAGCAGCTTACCGATACATGATACGCAGTATTTT
CDR3aa: CASSLPIHDTQYF

abundance: -
v_gene: TRBV12-3/TRBV12-4
j_gene: TRBJ1-5
d_gene: -
CDR3nt: TGTGCCAGCAGTTTCCATGACAGTCAGCCCCAGCATTTT
CDR3aa: CASSFHDSQPQHF

abundance: -
v_gene: TRBV30
j_gene: TRBJ1-6
d_gene: -
CDR3nt: TGTGCCTGGAGTGTAATGGGGCAGGCGTACGATAGTTCACCCCTCCACTTT
CDR3aa: CAWSVMGQAYDSSPLHF

abundance: once
v_gene: TRBV6-5
j_gene: TRBJ1-2
d_gene: TRBD1
CDR3nt: TGTGCCAGCAGTTACGGGACAGGGACGAATGGCTACACCTTC
CDR3aa: CASSYGTGTNGYTF

abundance: -
v_gene: TRBV11-3
j_gene: TRBJ2-3
d_gene: TRBD1
CDR3nt: TGTGCCAGCAGCCCGGGACAGGGGATAGCAGATACGCAGTATTTT
CDR3aa: CASSPGQGIADTQYF

abundance: -
v_gene: TRBV2
j_gene: TRBJ1-3
d_gene: TRBD1
CDR3nt: TGTGCCAGCAGGGGACAGGCTTCTGGAAACACCATATATTTT
CDR3aa: CASRGQASGNTIYF

abundance: few
v_gene: TRBV7-6
j_gene: TRBJ2-7
d_gene: -
CDR3nt: TGTGCCAGCAGCCTATCGACAGGTTCCACGCAAGGGGCCTACGAGCAGTACTTC
CDR3aa: CASSLSTGSTQGAYEQYF

abundance: -
v_gene: TRBV7-9
j_gene: TRBJ1-3
d_gene: -
CDR3nt: TGTGCCAGCAGCCGGGAGGACTACCGTCCATATTTT
CDR3aa: CASSREDYRPYF

abundance: -
v_gene: TRBV14
j_gene: TRBJ2-7
d_gene: TRBD2
CDR3nt: TGTGCCAGCAGCCAAGTAGCGGGTCCCTACGAGCAGTACTTC
CDR3aa: CASSQVAGPYEQYF

abundance: -
v_gene: TRBV6-5
j_gene: TRBJ2-7
d_gene: -
CDR3nt: TGTGCCAGCAGTTACTCCGGCACCTACGAGCAGTACTTC
CDR3aa: CASSYSGTYEQYF

abundance: -
v_gene: TRBV6-5
j_gene: TRBJ2-5
d_gene: -
CDR3nt: TGTGCCAGCAGTTACGGCGGCCAAGAGACCCAGTACTTC
CDR3aa: CASSYGGQETQYF

abundance: -
v_gene: TRBV10-3
j_gene: TRBJ1-4
d_gene: -
CDR3nt: TGTGCCATAGGGACGGGCTACGATGAAAAACTGTTTTTT
CDR3aa: CAIGTGYDEKLFF

abundance: -
v_gene: TRBV5-6
j_gene: TRBJ1-4
d_gene: TRBD1
CDR3nt: TGTGCCAGCAGCTTGGGGGGACAGCACCATGAAAAACTGTTTTTT
CDR3aa: CASSLGGQHHEKLFF